The 4 T cell receptor beta chains presented below share a single source sample, sequenced in a study of T cells in localized non-small cell lung cancer. Libraries were prepared by immunoSEQ multiplex PCR; TCRdb keeps only in-frame clonotypes and omits some of them. Of some 1,500 clones listed, around a third are singletons. Sequencing used lung tumor tissue, obtained before any cancer treatment. The receptors come from a man aged 40-75 years with stage II lung adenocarcinoma.

This clone was detected once. V gene TRBV30 combines with J gene TRBJ2-5, with 16 bases lining up with TRBD2. CDR1 is GTSNPN and CDR2 is SVGIG in the germline V gene (reference sequence). The V gene end was trimmed by 1 base and the J gene end by 4 bases; junction bases not matched to a gene: 12. The CDR3 spans 19 residues. The CDR3 DNA sequence: TGTGCCTGGAGTGGGCCGGGACTAGCGGGGGGGCATCGGGGAGAGACCCAGTACTTC. Its translation is CAWSGPGLAGGHRGETQYF.

Relative to its sample, this clone is medium-sized. J is TRBJ1-5 and V is TRBV6-8; D gene ambiguous. The germline CDR1 and CDR2 sequences are MNHGY and SAAAGT. The CDR3 length is 14 residues. Deletions cut 7 bases from V and 1 base from J, with 11 bases between. CDR3 sequence reads: CASNPTGSNQPQHF. The CDR3 bases are TGTGCCAGCAACCCAACGGGGAGCAATCAGCCCCAGCATTTT.

By share, this clone counts as medium-sized. V gene TRBV4-1 combines with J gene TRBJ2-3, with TRBD2 matching 15 bases. The V gene end was trimmed by 0 bases and the J gene end by 3 bases; junction bases not matched to a gene: 7. The CDR3 loop spans 19 amino acids. Germline CDR1 reads MGHRA; CDR2 reads YSYEKL. CDR3 DNA: TGCGCCAGCAGCCAAGATTTGGGACTAGCGGGAGGTTGGACAGATACGCAGTATTTT. Its protein is CASSQDLGLAGGWTDTQYF.

By share of the sample, this clone is medium-sized (0.01 to 0.1%). V usage is TRBV4-1 and J usage is TRBJ2-3, with 8 positions matching TRBD2. V shed 3 bases, J shed 3 bases, and the junction held 8 bases outside the gene matches. The V gene's germline CDR1 is MGHRA and CDR2 YSYEKL. The CDR3 has 16 amino acids. Here the CDR3 DNA reads TGCGCCAGCAGCCAGAGAGCTAGCGGGTTGACAGATACGCAGTATTTT. Translating it yields CASSQRASGLTDTQYF.